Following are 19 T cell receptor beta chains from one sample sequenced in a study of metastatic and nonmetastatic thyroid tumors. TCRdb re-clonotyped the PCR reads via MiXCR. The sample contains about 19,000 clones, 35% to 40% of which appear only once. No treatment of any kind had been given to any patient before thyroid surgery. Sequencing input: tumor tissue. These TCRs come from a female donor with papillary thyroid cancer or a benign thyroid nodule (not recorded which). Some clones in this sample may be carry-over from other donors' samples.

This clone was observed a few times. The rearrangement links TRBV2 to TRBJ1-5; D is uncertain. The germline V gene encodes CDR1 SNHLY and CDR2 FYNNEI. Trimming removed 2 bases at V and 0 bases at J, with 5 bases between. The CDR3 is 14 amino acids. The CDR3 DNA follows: TGTGCCAGCAGTGAAATTTATAGCAATCAGCCCCAGCATTTT. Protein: CASSEIYSNQPQHF.

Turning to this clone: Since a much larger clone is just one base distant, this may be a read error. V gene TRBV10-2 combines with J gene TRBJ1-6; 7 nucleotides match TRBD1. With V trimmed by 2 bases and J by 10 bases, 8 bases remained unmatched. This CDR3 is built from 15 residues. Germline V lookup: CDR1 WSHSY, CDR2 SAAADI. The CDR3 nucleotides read TGCGCCAGCAGTGAGGGGACAGTGGATAGGTCACCCCTCCACTTT. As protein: CASSEGTVDRSPLHF.

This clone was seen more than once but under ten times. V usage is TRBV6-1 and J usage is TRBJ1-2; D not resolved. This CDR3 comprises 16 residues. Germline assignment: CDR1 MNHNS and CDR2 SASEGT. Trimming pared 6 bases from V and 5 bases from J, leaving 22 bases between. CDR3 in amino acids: CASSETPQTNPYGYTF. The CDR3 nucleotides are TGTGCCAGCAGCGAAACCCCCCAGACCAACCCGTATGGCTACACCTTC.

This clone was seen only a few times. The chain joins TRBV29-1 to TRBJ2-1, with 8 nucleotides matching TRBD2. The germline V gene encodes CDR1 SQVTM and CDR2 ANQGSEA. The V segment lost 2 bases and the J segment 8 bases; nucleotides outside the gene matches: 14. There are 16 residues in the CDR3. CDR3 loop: CSVEWGPGLEGDEQFF. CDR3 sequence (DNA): TGCAGCGTTGAATGGGGCCCGGGACTAGAAGGTGATGAGCAGTTCTTC.

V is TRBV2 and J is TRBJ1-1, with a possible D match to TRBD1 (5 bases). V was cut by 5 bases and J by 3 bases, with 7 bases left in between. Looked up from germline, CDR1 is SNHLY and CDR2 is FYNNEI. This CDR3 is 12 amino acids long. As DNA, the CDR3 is TGTGCCAGCAGTTGGGGGGACACTGAAGCTTTCTTT. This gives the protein CASSWGDTEAFF.

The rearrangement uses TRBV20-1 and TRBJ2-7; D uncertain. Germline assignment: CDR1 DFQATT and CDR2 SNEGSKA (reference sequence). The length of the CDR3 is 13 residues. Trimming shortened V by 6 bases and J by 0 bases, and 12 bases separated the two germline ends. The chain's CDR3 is CSATQGYSYEQYF. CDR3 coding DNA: TGCAGTGCGACACAAGGGTACTCCTACGAGCAGTACTTC.

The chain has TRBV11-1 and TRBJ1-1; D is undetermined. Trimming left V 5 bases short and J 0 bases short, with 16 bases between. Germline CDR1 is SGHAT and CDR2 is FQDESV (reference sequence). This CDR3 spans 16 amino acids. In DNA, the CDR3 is TGTGCCAGCAGCCGAGGACGTATGTTTATGAACACTGAAGCTTTCTTT. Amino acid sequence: CASSRGRMFMNTEAFF.

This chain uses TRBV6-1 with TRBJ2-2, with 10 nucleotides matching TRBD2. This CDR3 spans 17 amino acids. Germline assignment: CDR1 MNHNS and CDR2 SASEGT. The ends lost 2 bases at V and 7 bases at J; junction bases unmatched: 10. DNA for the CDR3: TGTGCCAGCAGTGAAATGGTCTCTAGCGGGAGTGTCGGGGAGCTGTTTTTT. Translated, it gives CASSEMVSSGSVGELFF.

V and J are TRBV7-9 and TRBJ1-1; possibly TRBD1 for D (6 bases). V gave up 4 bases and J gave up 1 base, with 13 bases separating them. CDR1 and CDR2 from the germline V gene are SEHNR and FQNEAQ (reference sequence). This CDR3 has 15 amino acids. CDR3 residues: CASSSQGTPNTEAFF. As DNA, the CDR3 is TGTGCCAGCAGCTCTCAGGGGACACCGAACACTGAAGCTTTCTTT.

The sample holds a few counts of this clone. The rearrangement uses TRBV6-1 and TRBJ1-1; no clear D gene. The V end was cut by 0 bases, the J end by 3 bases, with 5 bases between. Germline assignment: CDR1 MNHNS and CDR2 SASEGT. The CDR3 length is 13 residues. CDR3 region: CASSEALDTEAFF. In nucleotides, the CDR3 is TGTGCCAGCAGTGAAGCGTTGGACACTGAAGCTTTCTTT.

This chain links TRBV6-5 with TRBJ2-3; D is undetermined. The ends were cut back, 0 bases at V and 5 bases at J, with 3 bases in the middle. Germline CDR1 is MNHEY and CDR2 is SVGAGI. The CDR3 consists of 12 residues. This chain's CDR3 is CASSYSLDTQYF. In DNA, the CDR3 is TGTGCCAGCAGTTACTCGCTAGATACGCAGTATTTT.

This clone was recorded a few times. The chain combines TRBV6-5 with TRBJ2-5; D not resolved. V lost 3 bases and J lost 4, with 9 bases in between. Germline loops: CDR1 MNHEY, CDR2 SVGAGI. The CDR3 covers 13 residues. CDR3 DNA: TGTGCCAGCAGTTATTATGTGGGAGAGACCCAGTACTTC. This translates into CASSYYVGETQYF.

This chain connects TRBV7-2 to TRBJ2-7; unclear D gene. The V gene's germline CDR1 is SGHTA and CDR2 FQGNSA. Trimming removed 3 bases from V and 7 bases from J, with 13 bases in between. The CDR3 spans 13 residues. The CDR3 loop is CASSLQAMGEQYF. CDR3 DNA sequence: TGTGCCAGCAGCTTGCAAGCGATGGGGGAGCAGTACTTC.

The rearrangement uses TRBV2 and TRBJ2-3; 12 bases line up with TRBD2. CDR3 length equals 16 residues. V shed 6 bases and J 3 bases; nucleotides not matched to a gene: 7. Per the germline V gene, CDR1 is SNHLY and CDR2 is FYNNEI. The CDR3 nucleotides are TGTGCCAGCAGGCTCGGACTAGCGGGAACAACAGATACGCAGTATTTT. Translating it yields CASRLGLAGTTDTQYF.

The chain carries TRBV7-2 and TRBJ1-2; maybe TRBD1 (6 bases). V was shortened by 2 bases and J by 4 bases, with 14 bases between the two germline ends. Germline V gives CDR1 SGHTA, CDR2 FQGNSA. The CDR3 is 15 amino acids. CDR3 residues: CASSLSGGGCYGYTF. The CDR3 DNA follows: TGTGCCAGCAGCTTAAGCGGCGGGGGCTGCTATGGCTACACCTTC.

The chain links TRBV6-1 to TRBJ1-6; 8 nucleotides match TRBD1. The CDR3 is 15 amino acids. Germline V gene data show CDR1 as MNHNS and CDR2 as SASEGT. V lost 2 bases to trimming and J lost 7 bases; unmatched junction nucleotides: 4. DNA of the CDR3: TGTGCCAGCAGTGAAATCCAGGGGGCGAATTCACCCCTCCACTTT. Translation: CASSEIQGANSPLHF.

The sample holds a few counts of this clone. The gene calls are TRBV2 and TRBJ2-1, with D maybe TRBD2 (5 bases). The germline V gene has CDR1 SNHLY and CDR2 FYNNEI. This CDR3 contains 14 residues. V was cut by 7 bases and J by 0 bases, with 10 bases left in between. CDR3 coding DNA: TGTGCCAGCAACGGCGGGCTCTCCTACAATGAGCAGTTCTTC. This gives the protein CASNGGLSYNEQFF.

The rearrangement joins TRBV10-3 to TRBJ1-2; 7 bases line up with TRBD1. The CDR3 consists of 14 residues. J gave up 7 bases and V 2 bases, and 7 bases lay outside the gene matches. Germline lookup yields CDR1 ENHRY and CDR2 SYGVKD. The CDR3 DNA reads TGTGCCATCAGTGAGCAGACAGGGTTCGGTGGCTACACCTTC. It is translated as CAISEQTGFGGYTF.

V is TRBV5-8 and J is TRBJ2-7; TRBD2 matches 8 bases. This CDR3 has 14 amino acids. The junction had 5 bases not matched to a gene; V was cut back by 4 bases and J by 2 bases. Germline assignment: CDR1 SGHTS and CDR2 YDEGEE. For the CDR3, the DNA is TGTGCCAGCAGCCGTCCGCGGGGGGCCTACGAGCAGTACTTC. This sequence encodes CASSRPRGAYEQYF.